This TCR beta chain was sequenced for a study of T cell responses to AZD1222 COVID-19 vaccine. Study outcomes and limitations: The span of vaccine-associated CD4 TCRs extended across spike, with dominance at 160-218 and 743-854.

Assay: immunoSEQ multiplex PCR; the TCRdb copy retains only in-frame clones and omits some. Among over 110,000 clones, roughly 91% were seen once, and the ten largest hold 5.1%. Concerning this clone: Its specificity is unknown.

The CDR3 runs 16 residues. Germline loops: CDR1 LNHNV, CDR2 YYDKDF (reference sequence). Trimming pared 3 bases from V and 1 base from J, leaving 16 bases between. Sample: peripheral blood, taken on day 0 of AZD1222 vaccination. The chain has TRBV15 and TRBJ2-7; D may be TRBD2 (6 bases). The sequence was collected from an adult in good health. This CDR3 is CATSSGKLGRSYEQYF. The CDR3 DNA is TGTGCCACCAGCAGTGGAAAGTTGGGGAGGTCCTACGAGCAGTACTTC. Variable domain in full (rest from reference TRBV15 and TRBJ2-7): DAMVIQNPRYQVTQFGKPVTLSCSQTLNHNVMYWYQQKSSQAPKLLFHYYDKDFNNEADTPDNFQSRRPNTSFCFLDIRSPGLGDTAMYLCATSSGKLGRSYEQYFGPGTRLTVT.